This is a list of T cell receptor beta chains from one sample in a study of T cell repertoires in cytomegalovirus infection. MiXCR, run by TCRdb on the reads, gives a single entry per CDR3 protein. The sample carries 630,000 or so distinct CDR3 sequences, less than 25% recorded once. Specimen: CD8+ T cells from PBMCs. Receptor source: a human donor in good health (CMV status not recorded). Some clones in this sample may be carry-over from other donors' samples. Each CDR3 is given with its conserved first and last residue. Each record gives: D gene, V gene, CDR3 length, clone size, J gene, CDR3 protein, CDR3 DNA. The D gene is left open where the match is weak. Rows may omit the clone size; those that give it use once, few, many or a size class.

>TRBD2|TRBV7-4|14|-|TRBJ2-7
CASSLALAGVEQYF
TGTGCCAGCAGCTTAGCACTAGCGGGGGTCGAGCAGTACTTC
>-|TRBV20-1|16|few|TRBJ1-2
CSARGRQSSMVGGYTF
TGCAGTGCTAGAGGAAGACAGTCCTCGATGGTCGGTGGCTACACCTTC
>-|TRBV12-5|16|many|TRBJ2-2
CASGPETSPNTGELFF
TGTGCTAGTGGTCCTGAAACTTCCCCGAACACCGGGGAGCTGTTTTTT
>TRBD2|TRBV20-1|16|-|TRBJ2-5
CSAWATGTIPKETQYF
TGCAGTGCTTGGGCCACCGGGACTATACCCAAAGAGACCCAGTACTTC
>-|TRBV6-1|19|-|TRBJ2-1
CASSTSPFRPEGSYNEQFF
TGTGCCAGCAGTACCTCGCCTTTCCGGCCCGAGGGCTCCTACAATGAGCAGTTCTTC
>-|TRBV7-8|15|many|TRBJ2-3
CASSPGTSRTDTQYF
TGTGCCAGTAGCCCAGGGACGTCCCGCACAGATACGCAGTATTTT
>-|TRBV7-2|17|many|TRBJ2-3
CASSLAMSGIGTDTQYF
TGTGCCAGCAGCTTAGCGATGTCAGGGATTGGCACAGATACGCAGTATTTT
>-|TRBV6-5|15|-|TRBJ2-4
CASSSPLGAKNIQYF
TGTGCCAGCTCATCACCCTTGGGCGCCAAAAACATTCAGTACTTC
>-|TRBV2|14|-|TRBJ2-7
CASSVAGRPYEQYF
TGTGCCAGCAGTGTAGCAGGGCGTCCCTACGAGCAGTACTTC
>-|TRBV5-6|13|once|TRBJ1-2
CASSFTDSYGYSF
TGTGCCAGCAGTTTCACGGACAGCTATGGCTACAGCTTC
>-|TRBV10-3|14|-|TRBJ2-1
CAISTGTFYNEQFF
TGTGCCATCAGTACCGGGACTTTCTACAATGAGCAGTTCTTC
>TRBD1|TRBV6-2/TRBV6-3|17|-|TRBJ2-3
CASSYSEDRASTDTQYF
TGTGCCAGCAGTTACTCGGAGGACAGGGCTAGCACAGATACGCAGTATTTT
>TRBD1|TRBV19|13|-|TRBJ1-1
CASTRQGYTEAFF
TGTGCCAGCACAAGACAGGGGTACACTGAAGCTTTCTTT
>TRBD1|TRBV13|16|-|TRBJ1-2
CASSLAGDRVNYGYTF
TGTGCCAGCAGCCTAGCGGGGGACAGAGTTAACTATGGCTACACCTTC
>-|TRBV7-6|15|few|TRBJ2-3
CASSLETDPTDTQYF
TGTGCCAGCAGCTTAGAAACGGACCCCACAGATACGCAGTATTTT
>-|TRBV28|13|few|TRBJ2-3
CASSFSLTDTQYF
TGTGCCAGCAGTTTTTCACTCACAGATACGCAGTATTTT
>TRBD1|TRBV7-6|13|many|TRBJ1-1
CASSPTGAAEAFF
TGTGCCAGCAGCCCGACAGGGGCCGCCGAAGCTTTCTTT
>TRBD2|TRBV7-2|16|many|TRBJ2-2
CASSPSGAGGRGELFF
TGTGCCAGCAGCCCCTCCGGAGCGGGGGGGCGAGGGGAGCTGTTTTTT
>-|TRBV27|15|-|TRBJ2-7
CASSVARGGSYEQYF
TGTGCCAGCAGTGTGGCCAGGGGGGGATCCTACGAGCAGTACTTC
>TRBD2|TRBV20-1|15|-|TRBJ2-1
CSASLAGESYNEQFF
TGCAGTGCTTCACTAGCGGGGGAGTCCTACAATGAGCAGTTCTTC
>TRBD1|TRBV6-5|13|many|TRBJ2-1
CASSGTGNNEQFF
TGTGCCAGCAGCGGGACAGGGAACAATGAGCAGTTCTTC
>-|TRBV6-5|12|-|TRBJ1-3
CASSPARFPIYF
TGTGCCAGCAGTCCCGCCAGGTTCCCCATATATTTT
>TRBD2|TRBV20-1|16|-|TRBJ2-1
CSAREGTSGGFGEQFF
TGCAGTGCTAGAGAGGGGACTAGCGGGGGGTTCGGTGAGCAGTTCTTC
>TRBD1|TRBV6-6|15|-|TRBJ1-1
CASSRDRRVDTEVFF
TGTGCCAGCAGTAGGGACAGGAGGGTTGACACTGAAGTTTTCTTT
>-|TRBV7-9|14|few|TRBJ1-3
CASNPAGQRNTIYF
TGTGCCAGCAACCCGGCGGGACAACGAAACACCATATATTTT
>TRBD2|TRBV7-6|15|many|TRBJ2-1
CASSRIGTRKNEQFF
TGTGCCAGCAGCCGAATTGGGACTAGGAAAAATGAGCAGTTCTTC
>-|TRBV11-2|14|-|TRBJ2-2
CASSLRPSPGELFF
TGTGCCAGCAGCTTAAGGCCCTCTCCCGGGGAGCTGTTTTTT
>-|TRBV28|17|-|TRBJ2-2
CASTYTRDVVVTGELFF
TGTGCCAGCACTTACACCCGGGACGTAGTGGTCACCGGGGAGCTGTTTTTT
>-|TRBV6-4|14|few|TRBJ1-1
CASSEGPGVTEAFF
TGTGCCAGCAGTGAGGGCCCGGGGGTTACTGAAGCTTTCTTT
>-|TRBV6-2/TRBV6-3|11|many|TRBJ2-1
CASSYDLEQFF
TGTGCCAGCAGTTACGACCTTGAGCAGTTCTTC
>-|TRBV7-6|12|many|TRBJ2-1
CASSHLNNEQFF
TGTGCCAGCAGCCACCTCAACAATGAGCAGTTCTTC
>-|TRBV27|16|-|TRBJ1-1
CASSSRPGSTRAEAFF
TGTGCCAGCAGTTCCCGCCCCGGGTCCACGAGGGCTGAAGCTTTCTTT
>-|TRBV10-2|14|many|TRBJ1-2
CASSYLRGASGYTF
TGCGCCAGCAGTTACCTCCGGGGGGCCAGTGGCTACACCTTC
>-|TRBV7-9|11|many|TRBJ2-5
CAAIIRETQYF
TGTGCCGCTATTATTCGAGAGACCCAGTACTTC
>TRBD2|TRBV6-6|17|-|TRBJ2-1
CASGLAGALNFYNDQFF
TGTGCCAGCGGACTAGCGGGGGCCCTAAACTTTTACAATGATCAGTTCTTC
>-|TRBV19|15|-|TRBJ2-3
CASSQGRLPPDTQYF
TGTGCCAGTAGCCAGGGACGTCTTCCTCCAGATACGCAGTATTTT
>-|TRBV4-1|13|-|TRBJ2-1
CASSQDSAWEQFF
TGCGCCAGCAGCCAAGATTCGGCTTGGGAGCAGTTCTTC
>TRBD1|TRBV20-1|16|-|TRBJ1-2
CSAPGTGAWRSYGYTF
TGCAGTGCCCCCGGGACAGGGGCCTGGAGAAGCTATGGCTACACCTTC
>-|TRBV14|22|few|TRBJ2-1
CASSHRGRVVLAGPASYNEQFF
TGTGCCAGCAGCCACAGGGGGCGCGTGGTGCTAGCGGGGCCGGCATCCTACAATGAGCAGTTCTTC
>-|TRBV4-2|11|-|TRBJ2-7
CASDSGYEQYF
TGTGCCTCCGATTCTGGCTACGAGCAGTACTTC
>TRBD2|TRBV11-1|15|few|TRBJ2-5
CASSFSPGGQETQYF
TGTGCCAGCAGCTTCTCGCCGGGGGGGCAAGAGACCCAGTACTTC
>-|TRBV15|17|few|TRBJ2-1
CATSRLNRDWIYNEQFF
TGTGCCACCAGCAGACTGAACCGGGACTGGATATACAATGAGCAGTTCTTC
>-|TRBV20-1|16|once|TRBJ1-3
CSARETGLGAGNTIYF
TGCAGTGCTAGGGAAACGGGCCTGGGGGCTGGAAACACCATATATTTT
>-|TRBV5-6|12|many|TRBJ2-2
CASSLWSGELFF
TGTGCCAGCAGCTTGTGGTCCGGGGAGCTGTTTTTT
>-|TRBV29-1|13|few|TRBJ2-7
CSVFSGESYEQYF
TGCAGCGTTTTTTCAGGGGAATCCTACGAGCAGTACTTC
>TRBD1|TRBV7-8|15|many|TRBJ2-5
CASSSGQGRSETQYF
TGTGCCAGCAGCTCAGGACAGGGCCGGAGCGAGACCCAGTACTTC
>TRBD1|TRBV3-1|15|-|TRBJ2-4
CASSPTGEGKNIQYF
TGTGCCAGCAGCCCTACAGGGGAAGGCAAAAACATTCAGTACTTC
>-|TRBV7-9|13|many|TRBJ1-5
CASSDDRPQPQHF
TGTGCCAGCAGCGACGACCGGCCCCAGCCCCAGCATTTT
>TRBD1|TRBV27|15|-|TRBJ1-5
CASSPPGQGHQPQHF
TGTGCCAGCAGTCCTCCGGGACAGGGGCATCAGCCCCAGCATTTT
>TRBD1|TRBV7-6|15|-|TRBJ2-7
CASSHPGTGDHEQYF
TGTGCCAGCAGCCACCCCGGGACAGGGGACCACGAGCAGTACTTC
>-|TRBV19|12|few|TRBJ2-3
CASSTLPDTQYF
TGTGCCAGTAGTACCCTTCCAGATACGCAGTATTTT
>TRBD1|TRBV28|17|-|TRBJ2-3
CASSPQDRGLYTDTQYF
TGTGCCAGCAGTCCCCAGGACAGGGGGTTGTACACAGATACGCAGTATTTT
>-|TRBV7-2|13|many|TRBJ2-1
CASSYGLHNEQFF
TGTGCCAGCAGCTATGGACTGCACAATGAGCAGTTCTTC
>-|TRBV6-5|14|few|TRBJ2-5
CASSLFGVQETQYF
TGTGCCAGCAGTTTGTTTGGGGTCCAAGAGACCCAGTACTTC
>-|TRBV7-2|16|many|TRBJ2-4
CASSLNWDTPFDIQYF
TGTGCCAGCAGCTTAAATTGGGACACACCTTTCGACATTCAGTACTTC
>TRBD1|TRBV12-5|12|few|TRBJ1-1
CASGTGVTEAFF
TGTGCTAGTGGCACAGGGGTCACTGAAGCTTTCTTT